This TCR beta chain was profiled in a study of shared clonotypes between healthy human individuals. Whole-study results and caveats: The study drew on few donors, limiting represented genetic and exposure-history diversity. Specimens sampled were limited to blood, with tissue repertoires likely differing.

Germline values: CDR1 MDHEN, CDR2 SYDVKM. The ends were cut back, 8 bases at V and 4 bases at J, with 26 bases in the middle. The CDR3 is 17 residues long. Concerning this clone: Its antigen is as yet unknown.

The protocol was immunoSEQ multiplex PCR, while the TCRdb copy is restricted to in-frame clones and leaves out a portion. The table shows 2 million to 3 million clones, with around 94% occurring only once. The chain combines TRBV28 with TRBJ1-1; D ambiguous. Specimen: naive CD4+ T cells sorted from blood. Subset defined: CD45RA+ positively selected. The origin of this receptor is a man between 18 and 29 years old in good health. The CDR3 region has the DNA TGTGCCAGCCCCCCTCCGGGAGGCCTTAAAGCGGGCACTGAAGCTTTCTTT. Protein product: CASPPPGGLKAGTEAFF.